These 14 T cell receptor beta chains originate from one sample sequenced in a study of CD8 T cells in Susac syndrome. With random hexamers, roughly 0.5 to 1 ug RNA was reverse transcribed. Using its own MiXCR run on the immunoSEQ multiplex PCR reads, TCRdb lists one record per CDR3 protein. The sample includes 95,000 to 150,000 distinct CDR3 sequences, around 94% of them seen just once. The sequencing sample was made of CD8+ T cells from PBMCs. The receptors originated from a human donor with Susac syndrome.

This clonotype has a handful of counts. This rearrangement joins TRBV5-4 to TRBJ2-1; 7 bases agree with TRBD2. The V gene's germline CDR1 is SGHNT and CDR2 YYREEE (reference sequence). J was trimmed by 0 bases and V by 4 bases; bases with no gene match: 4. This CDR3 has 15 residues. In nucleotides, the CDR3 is TGTGCCAGCAGCCTGGGCGGGGGCTCCTACAATGAGCAGTTCTTC. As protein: CASSLGGGSYNEQFF.

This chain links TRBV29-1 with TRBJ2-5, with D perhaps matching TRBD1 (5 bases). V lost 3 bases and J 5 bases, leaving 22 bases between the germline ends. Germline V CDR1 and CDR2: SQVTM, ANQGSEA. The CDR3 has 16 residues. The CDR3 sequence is CSVDRRTVRVWETQYF. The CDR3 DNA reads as TGCAGCGTTGACCGCCGCACAGTCAGGGTGTGGGAGACCCAGTACTTC.

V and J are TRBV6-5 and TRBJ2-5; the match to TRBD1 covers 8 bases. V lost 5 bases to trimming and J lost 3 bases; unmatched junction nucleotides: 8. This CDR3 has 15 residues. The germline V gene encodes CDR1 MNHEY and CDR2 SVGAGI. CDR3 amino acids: CASSALAGGEETQYF. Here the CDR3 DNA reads TGTGCCAGCAGTGCATTGGCAGGGGGCGAAGAGACCCAGTACTTC.

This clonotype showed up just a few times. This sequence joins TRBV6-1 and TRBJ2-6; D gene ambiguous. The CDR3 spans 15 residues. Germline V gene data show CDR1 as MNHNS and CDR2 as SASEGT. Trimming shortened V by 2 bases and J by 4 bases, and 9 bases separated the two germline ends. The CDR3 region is CASSEYARGANVLTF. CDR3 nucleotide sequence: TGTGCCAGCAGTGAATATGCCAGAGGGGCCAACGTCCTGACTTTC.

Here the CDR3 reads CASSPSEGIGNEQFF. The CDR3, as DNA: TGTGCCAGCAGTCCTTCTGAGGGGATTGGCAATGAGCAGTTCTTC. The V gene is TRBV12-3 or TRBV12-4, the J gene TRBJ2-1; D possibly uses TRBD1 or TRBD2 (5 bases each). Trimming removed 5 bases from V and 6 bases from J, with 17 bases in between. The CDR3 is made up of 15 amino acids.

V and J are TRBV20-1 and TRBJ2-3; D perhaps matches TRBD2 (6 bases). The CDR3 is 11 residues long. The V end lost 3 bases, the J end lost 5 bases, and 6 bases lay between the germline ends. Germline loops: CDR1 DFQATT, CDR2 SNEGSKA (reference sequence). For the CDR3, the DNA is TGCAGTGCTAGCGGGGGAGATACGCAGTATTTT. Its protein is CSASGGDTQYF.

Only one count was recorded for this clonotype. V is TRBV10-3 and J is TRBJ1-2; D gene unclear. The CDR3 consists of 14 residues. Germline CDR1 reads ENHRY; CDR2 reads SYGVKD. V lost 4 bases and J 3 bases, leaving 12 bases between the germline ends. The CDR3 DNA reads TGTGCCATCAGTGCGGTCGGGTTCGACTATGGCTACACCTTC. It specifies CAISAVGFDYGYTF.

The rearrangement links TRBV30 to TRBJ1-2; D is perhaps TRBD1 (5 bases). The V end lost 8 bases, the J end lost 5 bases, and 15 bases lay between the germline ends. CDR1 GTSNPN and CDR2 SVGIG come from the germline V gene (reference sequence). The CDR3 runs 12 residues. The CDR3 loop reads CATLRRGYGYTF. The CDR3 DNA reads TGTGCCACCCTAAGGCGGGGGTATGGCTACACCTTC.

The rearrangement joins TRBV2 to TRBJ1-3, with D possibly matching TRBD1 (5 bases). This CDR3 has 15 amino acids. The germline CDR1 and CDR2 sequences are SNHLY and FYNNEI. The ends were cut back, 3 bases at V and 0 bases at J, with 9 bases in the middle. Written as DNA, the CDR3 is TGTGCCAGCAGTGAGGGGGGAAGCTCTGGAAACACCATATATTTT. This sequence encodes CASSEGGSSGNTIYF.

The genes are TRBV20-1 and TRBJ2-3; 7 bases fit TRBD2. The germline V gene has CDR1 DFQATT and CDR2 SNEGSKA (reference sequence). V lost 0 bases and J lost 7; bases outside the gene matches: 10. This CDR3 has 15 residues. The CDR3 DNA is TGCAGTGCTAGAGATCTCGGCGGGAGTTCATATACGCAGTATTTT. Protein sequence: CSARDLGGSSYTQYF.

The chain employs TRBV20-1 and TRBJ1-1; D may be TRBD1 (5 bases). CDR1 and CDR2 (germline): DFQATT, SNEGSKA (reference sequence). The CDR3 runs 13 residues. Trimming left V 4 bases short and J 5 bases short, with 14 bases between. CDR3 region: CSAIVGWGTEAFF. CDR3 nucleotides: TGCAGTGCTATCGTGGGGTGGGGGACTGAAGCTTTCTTT.

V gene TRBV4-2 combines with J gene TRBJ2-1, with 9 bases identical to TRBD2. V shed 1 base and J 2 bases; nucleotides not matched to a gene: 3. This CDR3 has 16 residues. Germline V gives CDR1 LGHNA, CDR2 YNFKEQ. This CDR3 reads CASSQGLAEPYNEQFF. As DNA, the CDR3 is TGTGCCAGCAGCCAAGGACTAGCGGAGCCCTACAATGAGCAGTTCTTC.

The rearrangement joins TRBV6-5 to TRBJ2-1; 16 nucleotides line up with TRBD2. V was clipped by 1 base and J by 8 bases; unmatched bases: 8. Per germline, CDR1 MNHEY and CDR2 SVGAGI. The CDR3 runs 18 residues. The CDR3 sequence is CASSYFPGLAGGEDEQFF. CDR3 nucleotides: TGTGCCAGCAGTTACTTCCCGGGACTAGCGGGAGGGGAGGATGAGCAGTTCTTC.

This CDR3 is CASSPRPYGYTF. CDR3 bases: TGTGCCAGCAGTCCCCGCCCCTATGGCTACACCTTC. The rearrangement joins TRBV12-3 or TRBV12-4 to TRBJ1-2; D call uncertain. The germline V and J ends were trimmed by 5 bases and 4 bases, with 8 bases remaining between them. This CDR3 is 12 amino acids long.